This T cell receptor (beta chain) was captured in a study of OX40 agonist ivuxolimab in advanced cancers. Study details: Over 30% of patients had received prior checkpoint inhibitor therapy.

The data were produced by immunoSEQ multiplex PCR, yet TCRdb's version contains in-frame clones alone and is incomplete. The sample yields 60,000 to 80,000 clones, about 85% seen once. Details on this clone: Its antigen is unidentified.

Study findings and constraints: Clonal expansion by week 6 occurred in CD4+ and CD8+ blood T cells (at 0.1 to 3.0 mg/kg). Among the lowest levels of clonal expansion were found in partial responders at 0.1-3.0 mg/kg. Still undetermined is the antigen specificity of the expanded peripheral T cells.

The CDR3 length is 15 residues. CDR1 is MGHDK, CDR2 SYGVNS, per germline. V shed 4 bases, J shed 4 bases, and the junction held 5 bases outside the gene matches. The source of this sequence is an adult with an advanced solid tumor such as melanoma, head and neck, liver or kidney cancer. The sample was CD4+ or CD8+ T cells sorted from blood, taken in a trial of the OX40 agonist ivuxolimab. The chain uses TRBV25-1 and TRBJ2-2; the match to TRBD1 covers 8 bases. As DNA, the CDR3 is TGTGCCAGCAGTGCGCCAGGGGGCGCCACCGGGGAGCTGTTTTTT. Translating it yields CASSAPGGATGELFF.